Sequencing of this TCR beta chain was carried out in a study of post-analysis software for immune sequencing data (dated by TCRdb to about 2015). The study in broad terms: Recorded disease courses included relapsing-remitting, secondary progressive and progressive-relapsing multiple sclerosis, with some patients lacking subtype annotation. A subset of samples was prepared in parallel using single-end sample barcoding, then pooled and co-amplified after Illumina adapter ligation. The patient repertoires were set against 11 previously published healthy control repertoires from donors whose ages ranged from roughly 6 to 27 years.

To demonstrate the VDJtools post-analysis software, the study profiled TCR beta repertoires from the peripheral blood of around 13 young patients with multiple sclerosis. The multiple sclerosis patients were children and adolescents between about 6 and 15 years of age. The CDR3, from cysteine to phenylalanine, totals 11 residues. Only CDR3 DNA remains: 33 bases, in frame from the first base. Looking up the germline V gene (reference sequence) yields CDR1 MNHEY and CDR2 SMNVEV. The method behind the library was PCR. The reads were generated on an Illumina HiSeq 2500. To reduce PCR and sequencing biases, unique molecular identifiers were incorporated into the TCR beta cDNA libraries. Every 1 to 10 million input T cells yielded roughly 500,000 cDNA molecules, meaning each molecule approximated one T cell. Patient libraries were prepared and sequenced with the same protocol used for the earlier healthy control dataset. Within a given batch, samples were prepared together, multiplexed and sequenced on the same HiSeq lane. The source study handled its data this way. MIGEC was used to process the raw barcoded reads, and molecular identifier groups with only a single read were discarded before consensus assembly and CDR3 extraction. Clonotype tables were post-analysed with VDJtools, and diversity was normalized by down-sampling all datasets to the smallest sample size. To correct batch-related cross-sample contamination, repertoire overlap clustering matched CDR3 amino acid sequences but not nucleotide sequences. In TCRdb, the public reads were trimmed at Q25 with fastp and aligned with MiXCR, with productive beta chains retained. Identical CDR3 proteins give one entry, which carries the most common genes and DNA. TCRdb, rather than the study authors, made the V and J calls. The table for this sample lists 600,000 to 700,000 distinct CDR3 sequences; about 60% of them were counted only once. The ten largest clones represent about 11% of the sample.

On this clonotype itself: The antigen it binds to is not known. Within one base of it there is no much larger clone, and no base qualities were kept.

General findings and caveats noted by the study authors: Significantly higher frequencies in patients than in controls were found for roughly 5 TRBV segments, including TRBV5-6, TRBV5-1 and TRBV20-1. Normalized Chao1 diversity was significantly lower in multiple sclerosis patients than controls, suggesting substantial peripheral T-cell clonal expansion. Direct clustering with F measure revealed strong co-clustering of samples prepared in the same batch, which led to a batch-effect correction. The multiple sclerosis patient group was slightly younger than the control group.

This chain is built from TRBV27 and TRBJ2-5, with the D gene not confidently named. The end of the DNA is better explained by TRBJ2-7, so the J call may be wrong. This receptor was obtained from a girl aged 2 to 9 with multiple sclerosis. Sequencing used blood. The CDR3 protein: CASRRWGEQYF. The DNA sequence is TGTGCCAGCAGGCGATGGGGCGAGCAGTACTTC.